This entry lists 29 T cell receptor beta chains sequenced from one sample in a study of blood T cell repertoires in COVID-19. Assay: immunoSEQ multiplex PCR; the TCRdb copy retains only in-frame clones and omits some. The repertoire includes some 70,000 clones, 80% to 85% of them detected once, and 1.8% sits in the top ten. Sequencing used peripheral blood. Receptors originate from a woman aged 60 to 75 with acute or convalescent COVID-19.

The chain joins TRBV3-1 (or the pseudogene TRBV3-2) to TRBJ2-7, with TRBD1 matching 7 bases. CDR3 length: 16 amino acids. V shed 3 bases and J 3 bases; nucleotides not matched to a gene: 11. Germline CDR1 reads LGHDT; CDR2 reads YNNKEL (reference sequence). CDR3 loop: CASSHHSARQGYEQYF. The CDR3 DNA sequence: TGTGCCAGCAGCCACCATTCCGCACGACAGGGCTACGAGCAGTACTTC.

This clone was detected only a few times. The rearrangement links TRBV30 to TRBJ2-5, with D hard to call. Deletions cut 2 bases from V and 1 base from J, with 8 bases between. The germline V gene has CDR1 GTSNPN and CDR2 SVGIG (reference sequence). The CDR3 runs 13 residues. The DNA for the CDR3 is TGTGCCTGGAGTCCCCAGGCCCAAGAGACCCAGTACTTC. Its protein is CAWSPQAQETQYF. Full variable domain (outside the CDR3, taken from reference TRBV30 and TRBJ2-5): SQTIHQWPATLVQPVGSPLSLECTVEGTSNPNLYWYRQAAGRGLQLLFYSVGIGQISSEVPQNLSASRPQDRQFILSSKKLLLSDSGFYLCAWSPQAQETQYFGPGTRLLVL.

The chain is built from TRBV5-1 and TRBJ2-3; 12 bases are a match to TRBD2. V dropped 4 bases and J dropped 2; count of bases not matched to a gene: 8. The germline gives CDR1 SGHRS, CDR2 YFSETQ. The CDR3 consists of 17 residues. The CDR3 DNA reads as TGCGCCAGCAGCCCCAAACTAGCGGGGGGAACCACAGATACGCAGTATTTT. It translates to CASSPKLAGGTTDTQYF.

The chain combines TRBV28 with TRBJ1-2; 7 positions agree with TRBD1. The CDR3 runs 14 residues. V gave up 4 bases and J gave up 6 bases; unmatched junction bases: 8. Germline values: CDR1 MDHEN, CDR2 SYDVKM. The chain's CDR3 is CASSYQGGFDGYTF. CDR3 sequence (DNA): TGTGCCAGCAGTTATCAGGGGGGATTTGATGGCTACACCTTC.

The CDR3 sequence: CASSLSGTSSYNEQFF. As DNA, the CDR3 is TGTGCCAGCAGCTTATCCGGGACTAGCTCCTACAATGAGCAGTTCTTC. The gene calls are TRBV7-9 and TRBJ2-1; 8 nucleotides line up with TRBD2. V lost 2 bases, J lost 0 bases, and 3 bases stayed unmatched. Germline loops: CDR1 SEHNR, CDR2 FQNEAQ (reference sequence). The CDR3 consists of 16 residues.

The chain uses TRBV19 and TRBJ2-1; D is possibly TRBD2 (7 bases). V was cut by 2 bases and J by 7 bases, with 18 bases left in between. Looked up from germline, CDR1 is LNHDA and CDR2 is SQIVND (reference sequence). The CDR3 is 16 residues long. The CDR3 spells CASSISLLAGANEQFF. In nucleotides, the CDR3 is TGTGCCAGTAGTATATCCCTCCTGGCGGGGGCTAATGAGCAGTTCTTC.

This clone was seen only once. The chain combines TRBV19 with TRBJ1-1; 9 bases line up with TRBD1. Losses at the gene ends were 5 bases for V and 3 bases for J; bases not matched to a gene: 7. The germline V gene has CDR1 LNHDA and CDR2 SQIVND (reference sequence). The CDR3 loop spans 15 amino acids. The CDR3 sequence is CASSPGTGSYTEAFF. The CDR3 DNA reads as TGTGCCAGTAGTCCAGGGACAGGGAGTTACACTGAAGCTTTCTTT.

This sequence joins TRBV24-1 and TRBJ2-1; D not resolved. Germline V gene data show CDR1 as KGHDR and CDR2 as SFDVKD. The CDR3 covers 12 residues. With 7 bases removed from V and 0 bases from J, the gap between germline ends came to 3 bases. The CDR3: CATSRSYNEQFF. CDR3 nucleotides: TGTGCCACCAGCCGCTCCTACAATGAGCAGTTCTTC.

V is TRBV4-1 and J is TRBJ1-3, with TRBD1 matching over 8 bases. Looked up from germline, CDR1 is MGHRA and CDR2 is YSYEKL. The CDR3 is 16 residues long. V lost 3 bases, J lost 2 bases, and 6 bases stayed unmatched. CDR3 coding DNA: TGCGCCAGCAGCCACCCATCGACAGGGGCTGGAAACACCATATATTTT. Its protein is CASSHPSTGAGNTIYF.

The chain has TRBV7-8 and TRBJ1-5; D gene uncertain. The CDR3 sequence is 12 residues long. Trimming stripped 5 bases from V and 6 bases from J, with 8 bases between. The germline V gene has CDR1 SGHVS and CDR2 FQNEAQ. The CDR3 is CASSIPGQPQHF. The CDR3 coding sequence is TGTGCCAGCAGCATCCCCGGTCAGCCCCAGCATTTT.

The CDR3 region is CASRTDRGIRETQYF. In nucleotides, the CDR3 is TGTGCCAGCAGAACAGACAGGGGCATAAGAGAGACCCAGTACTTC. This rearrangement joins TRBV2 to TRBJ2-5, with 8 bases aligning to TRBD1. The V and J ends lost 6 bases and 4 bases, in that order; junction bases with no gene match: 10. The V gene's germline CDR1 is SNHLY and CDR2 FYNNEI. The CDR3 covers 15 residues.

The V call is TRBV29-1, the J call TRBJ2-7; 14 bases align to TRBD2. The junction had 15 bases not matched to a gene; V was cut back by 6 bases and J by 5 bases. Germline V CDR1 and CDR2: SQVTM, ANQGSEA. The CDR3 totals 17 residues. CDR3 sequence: CSVGGRGTSGSNHEQYF. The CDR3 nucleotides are TGCAGCGTCGGTGGTCGCGGGACTAGCGGGAGCAACCACGAGCAGTACTTC.

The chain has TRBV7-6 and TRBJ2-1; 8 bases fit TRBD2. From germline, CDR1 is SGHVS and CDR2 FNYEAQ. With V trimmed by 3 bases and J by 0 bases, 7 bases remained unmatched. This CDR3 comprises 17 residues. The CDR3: CASSLELAESSYNEQFF. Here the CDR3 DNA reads TGTGCCAGCAGCTTGGAACTAGCGGAGAGCTCCTACAATGAGCAGTTCTTC.

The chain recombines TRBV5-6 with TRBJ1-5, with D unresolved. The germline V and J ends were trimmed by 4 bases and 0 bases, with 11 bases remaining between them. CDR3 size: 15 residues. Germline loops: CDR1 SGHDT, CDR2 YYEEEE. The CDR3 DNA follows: TGTGCCAGCAGCCGCGGAGGGTATAGCAATCAGCCCCAGCATTTT. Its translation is CASSRGGYSNQPQHF.

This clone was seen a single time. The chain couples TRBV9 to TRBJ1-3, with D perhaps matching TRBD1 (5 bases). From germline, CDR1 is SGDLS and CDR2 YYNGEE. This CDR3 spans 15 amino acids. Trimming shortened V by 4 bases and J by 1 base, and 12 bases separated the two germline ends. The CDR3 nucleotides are TGTGCCAGCAGCCCGATGGGGGGTTCTGGAAACACCATATATTTT. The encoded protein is CASSPMGGSGNTIYF. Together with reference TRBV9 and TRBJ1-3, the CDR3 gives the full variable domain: DSGVTQTPKHLITATGQRVTLRCSPRSGDLSVYWYQQSLDQGLQFLIQYYNGEERAKGNILERFSAQQFPDLHSELNLSSLELGDSALYFCASSPMGGSGNTIYFGEGSWLTVV.

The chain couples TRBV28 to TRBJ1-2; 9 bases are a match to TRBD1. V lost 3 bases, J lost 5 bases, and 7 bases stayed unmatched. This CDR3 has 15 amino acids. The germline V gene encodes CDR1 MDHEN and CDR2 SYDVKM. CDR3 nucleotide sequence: TGTGCCAGCAGTTTGAATGGGGGACAGGGTTATGGCTACACCTTC. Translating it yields CASSLNGGQGYGYTF.

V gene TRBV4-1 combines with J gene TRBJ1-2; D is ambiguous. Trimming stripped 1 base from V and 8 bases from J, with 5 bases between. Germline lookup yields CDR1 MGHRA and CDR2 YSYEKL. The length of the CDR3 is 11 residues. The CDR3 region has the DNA TGCGCCAGCAGCCAAGGTCTAGGCTACACCTTC. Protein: CASSQGLGYTF.

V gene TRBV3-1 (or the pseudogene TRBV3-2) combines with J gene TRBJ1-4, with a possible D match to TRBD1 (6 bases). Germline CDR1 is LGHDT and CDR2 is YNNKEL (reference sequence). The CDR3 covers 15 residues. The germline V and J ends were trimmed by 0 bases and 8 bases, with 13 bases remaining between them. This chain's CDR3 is CASSQDVRGREKLFF. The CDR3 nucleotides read TGTGCCAGCAGCCAAGATGTCAGGGGTCGCGAAAAACTGTTTTTT.

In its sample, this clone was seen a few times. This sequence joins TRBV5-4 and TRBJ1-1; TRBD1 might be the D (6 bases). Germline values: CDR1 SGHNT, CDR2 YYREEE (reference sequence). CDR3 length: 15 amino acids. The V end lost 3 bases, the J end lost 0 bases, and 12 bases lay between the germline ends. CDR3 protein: CASSYIGTLNTEAFF. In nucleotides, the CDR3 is TGTGCCAGCAGCTATATCGGGACACTGAACACTGAAGCTTTCTTT.

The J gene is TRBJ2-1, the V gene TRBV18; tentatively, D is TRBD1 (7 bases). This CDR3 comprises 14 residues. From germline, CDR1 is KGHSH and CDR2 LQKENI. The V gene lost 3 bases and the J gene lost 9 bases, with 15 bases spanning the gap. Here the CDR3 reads CASSPSSGGTEQFF. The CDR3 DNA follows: TGTGCCAGCTCACCTTCGTCAGGGGGGACTGAGCAGTTCTTC.

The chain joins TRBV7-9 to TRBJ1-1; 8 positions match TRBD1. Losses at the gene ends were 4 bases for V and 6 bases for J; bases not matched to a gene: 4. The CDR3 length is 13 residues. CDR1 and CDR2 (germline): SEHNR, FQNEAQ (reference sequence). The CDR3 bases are TGTGCCAGCAGCTCCAGGGGGCCGGCTGAAGCTTTCTTT. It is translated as CASSSRGPAEAFF.

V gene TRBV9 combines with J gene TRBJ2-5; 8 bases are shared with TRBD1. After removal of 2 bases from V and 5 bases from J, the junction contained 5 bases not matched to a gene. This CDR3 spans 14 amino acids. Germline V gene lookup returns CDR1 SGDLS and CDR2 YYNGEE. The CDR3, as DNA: TGTGCCAGCAGCGTTGGGACAGGCTCCGAGACCCAGTACTTC. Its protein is CASSVGTGSETQYF.

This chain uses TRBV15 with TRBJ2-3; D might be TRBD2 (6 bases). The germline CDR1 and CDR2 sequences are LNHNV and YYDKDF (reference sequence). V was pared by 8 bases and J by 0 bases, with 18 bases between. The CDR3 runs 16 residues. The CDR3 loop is CATPFFSRGSTDTQYF. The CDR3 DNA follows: TGTGCCACCCCCTTTTTTTCTCGGGGGAGCACAGATACGCAGTATTTT.

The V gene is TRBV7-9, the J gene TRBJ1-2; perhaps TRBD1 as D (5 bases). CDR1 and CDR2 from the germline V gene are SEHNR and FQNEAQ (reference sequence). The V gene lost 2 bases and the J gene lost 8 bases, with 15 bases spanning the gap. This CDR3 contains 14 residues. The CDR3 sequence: CASSLQQGREGYTF. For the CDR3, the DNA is TGTGCCAGCAGCTTACAGCAGGGTCGGGAGGGCTACACCTTC.

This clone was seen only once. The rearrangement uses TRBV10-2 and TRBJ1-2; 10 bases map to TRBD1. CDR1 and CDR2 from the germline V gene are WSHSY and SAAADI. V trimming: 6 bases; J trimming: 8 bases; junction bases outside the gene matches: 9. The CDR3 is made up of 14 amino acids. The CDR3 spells CASSLGQGVWGYTF. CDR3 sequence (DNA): TGCGCCAGCAGCCTCGGACAGGGGGTATGGGGCTACACCTTC.

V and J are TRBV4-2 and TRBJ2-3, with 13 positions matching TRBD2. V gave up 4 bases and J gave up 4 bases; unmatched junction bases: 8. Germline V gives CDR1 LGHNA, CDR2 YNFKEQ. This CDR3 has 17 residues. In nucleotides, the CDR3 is TGTGCCAGCAGCCCCGCAGGGACTAGCGGGGACCCAGATACGCAGTATTTT. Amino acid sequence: CASSPAGTSGDPDTQYF.

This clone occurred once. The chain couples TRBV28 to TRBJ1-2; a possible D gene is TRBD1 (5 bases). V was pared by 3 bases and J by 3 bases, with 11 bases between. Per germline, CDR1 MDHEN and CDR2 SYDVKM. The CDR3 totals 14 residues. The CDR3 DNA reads TGTGCCAGCAGTTTGGACACCTTTGACTATGGCTACACCTTC. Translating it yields CASSLDTFDYGYTF.

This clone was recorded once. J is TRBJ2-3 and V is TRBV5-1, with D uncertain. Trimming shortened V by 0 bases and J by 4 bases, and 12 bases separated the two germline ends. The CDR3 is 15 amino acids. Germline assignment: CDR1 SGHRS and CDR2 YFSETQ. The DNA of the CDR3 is TGCGCCAGCAGCTTGGAAGGTGGGCTCGCAGATACGCAGTATTTT. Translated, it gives CASSLEGGLADTQYF.

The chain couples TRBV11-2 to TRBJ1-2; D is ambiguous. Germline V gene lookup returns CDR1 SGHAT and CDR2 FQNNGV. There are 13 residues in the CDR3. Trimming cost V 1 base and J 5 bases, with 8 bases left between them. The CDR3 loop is CASSLVVSYGYTF. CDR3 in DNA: TGTGCCAGCAGCTTAGTTGTATCTTATGGCTACACCTTC.